Below, 19 T cell receptor beta chains from the same sample are listed, as sequenced in a study of blood T cell repertoires in COVID-19. Using immunoSEQ multiplex PCR, the repertoire was profiled, and TCRdb retains in-frame clones only, with some absent. The sample yields 170,000 or so clones, about 88% seen once. Material: peripheral blood. Every receptor here comes from a man aged 55-75 years with COVID-19, enrolled during active disease.

Only one count was recorded for this clone. The chain joins TRBV12-3 or TRBV12-4 to TRBJ1-4, with D possibly being TRBD1 (5 bases). V lost 10 bases, J lost 0 bases, and 9 bases lay in between. The CDR3 spans 13 residues. The CDR3: CATTGTTNEKLFF. The CDR3 nucleotides are TGTGCCACCACAGGTACAACTAATGAAAAACTGTTTTTT.

The chain combines TRBV7-9 with TRBJ1-6, with TRBD1 identical over 9 bases. The germline gives CDR1 SEHNR, CDR2 FQNEAQ (reference sequence). The CDR3 runs 15 residues. The V segment lost 5 bases and the J segment 7 bases; nucleotides outside the gene matches: 6. The CDR3 DNA follows: TGTGCCAGCAGCGGCGGGGGACAGGGCAATTCACCCCTCCACTTT. Translated, it gives CASSGGGQGNSPLHF.

The rearrangement links TRBV6-4 to TRBJ2-7, with a tentative D call TRBD2 (6 bases). The CDR3 is 15 residues long. V gave up 5 bases and J gave up 0 bases, with 14 bases separating them. Per the germline V gene, CDR1 is MRHNA and CDR2 is SNTAGT. The CDR3: CASSKKGLYSYEQYF. Written as DNA, the CDR3 is TGTGCCAGCAGTAAAAAGGGACTGTACTCCTACGAGCAGTACTTC.

This CDR3 is CATSEMTGSEAFF. The CDR3 nucleotides read TGTGCCACCAGTGAAATGACAGGGTCTGAAGCTTTCTTT. The chain uses TRBV24-1 and TRBJ1-1, with TRBD1 matching over 7 bases. Germline trimming cut 4 bases from V and 6 bases from J; bases unmatched to any gene: 4. This CDR3 is built from 13 residues. Per germline, CDR1 KGHDR and CDR2 SFDVKD.

The chain is built from TRBV4-2 and TRBJ1-4; possibly TRBD1 for D (6 bases). V lost 0 bases, J lost 0 bases, and 8 bases lay in between. Germline V CDR1 and CDR2: LGHNA, YNFKEQ. The CDR3 totals 16 residues. The DNA for the CDR3 is TGTGCCAGCAGCCAAGATGGGACAACAACTAATGAAAAACTGTTTTTT. This sequence encodes CASSQDGTTTNEKLFF.

The chain recombines TRBV2 with TRBJ2-1; perhaps TRBD2 as D (6 bases). Germline V gives CDR1 SNHLY, CDR2 FYNNEI. Trimming pared 4 bases from V and 9 bases from J, leaving 13 bases between. This CDR3 comprises 13 residues. The CDR3: CASSVGGNREQFF. The CDR3 nucleotides are TGTGCCAGCAGTGTGGGCGGGAACCGTGAGCAGTTCTTC.

The rearrangement joins TRBV9 to TRBJ1-3; weak D call: TRBD1 (6 bases). Germline CDR1 reads SGDLS; CDR2 reads YYNGEE. The CDR3 loop spans 15 amino acids. Trimming stripped 4 bases from V and 1 base from J, with 12 bases between. The CDR3 is CASSNQGSSGNTIYF. CDR3 nucleotides: TGTGCCAGCAGCAACCAGGGGTCATCTGGAAACACCATATATTTT. Looking up the rest from reference TRBV9 and TRBJ1-3 gives the full variable domain: DSGVTQTPKHLITATGQRVTLRCSPRSGDLSVYWYQQSLDQGLQFLIQYYNGEERAKGNILERFSAQQFPDLHSELNLSSLELGDSALYFCASSNQGSSGNTIYFGEGSWLTVV.

Concerning this clone itself: Other DNA variants within this sample encode the same CDR3. The chain links TRBV15 to TRBJ2-1, with TRBD2 matching 8 bases. The V gene's germline CDR1 is LNHNV and CDR2 YYDKDF (reference sequence). The trim removed 1 base at V and 5 bases at J, leaving 4 bases unmatched. The CDR3 totals 15 residues. As DNA, the CDR3 is TGTGCCACCAGCAGAGGTACTAGCGGCAACAATGAGCAGTTCTTC. Translated: CATSRGTSGNNEQFF.

The chain joins TRBV11-2 to TRBJ1-3; 7 nucleotides align to TRBD1. The CDR3 has 14 amino acids. The V and J ends lost 7 bases and 9 bases, in that order; junction bases with no gene match: 12. CDR1 and CDR2 (germline): SGHAT, FQNNGV. The CDR3 sequence: CASTMGQGDATIYF. CDR3 DNA: TGTGCCAGCACTATGGGGCAGGGGGACGCCACCATATATTTT.

Only one count was recorded for this clone. This chain joins TRBV11-1 and TRBJ2-2, with D unclear. The CDR3 has 15 amino acids. The germline gives CDR1 SGHAT, CDR2 FQDESV (reference sequence). The V and J ends lost 5 bases and 6 bases respectively, with 16 bases between them. The CDR3 DNA sequence: TGTGCCAGCAGCACACGGAGCACGGGTCCCGGGGAGCTGTTTTTT. This sequence encodes CASSTRSTGPGELFF.

This chain links TRBV5-1 with TRBJ1-4; TRBD1 matches at 7 bases. Trimming cost V 4 bases and J 7 bases; bases outside gene matches: 7. This CDR3 spans 14 amino acids. Germline CDR1 and CDR2: SGHRS and YFSETQ. CDR3 loop: CASSPGQVGEKLFF. Written as DNA, the CDR3 is TGCGCCAGCAGCCCCGGACAGGTGGGTGAAAAACTGTTTTTT.

This clone was counted a few times. V and J are TRBV13 and TRBJ2-7; TRBD2 might be the D (7 bases). Germline V gives CDR1 PRHDT, CDR2 FYEKMQ (reference sequence). This CDR3 is 11 amino acids long. Deletions cut 5 bases from V and 6 bases from J, with 8 bases between. CDR3 amino acids: CASSRGGEQYF. The CDR3 DNA reads TGTGCCAGCAGCAGGGGGGGCGAGCAGTACTTC.

The chain employs TRBV9 and TRBJ2-3; TRBD1 matches at 7 bases. V was clipped by 0 bases and J by 0 bases; unmatched bases: 4. Germline CDR1 SGDLS, CDR2 YYNGEE. The CDR3 totals 16 residues. The CDR3 nucleotides read TGTGCCAGCAGCGTAGGGACAGGAGCTAGCACAGATACGCAGTATTTT. Translation gives CASSVGTGASTDTQYF.

The chain uses TRBV25-1 and TRBJ2-7, with D unresolved. The CDR3 covers 11 residues. The germline CDR1 and CDR2 sequences are MGHDK and SYGVNS. V was cut by 5 bases and J by 4 bases, with 6 bases left in between. The CDR3 spells CASSNYYEQYF. The CDR3 DNA follows: TGTGCCAGCAGTAACTATTACGAGCAGTACTTC.

This rearrangement joins TRBV27 to TRBJ2-4; 8 positions agree with TRBD1. This CDR3 region has 14 residues. J was trimmed by 6 bases and V by 6 bases; bases with no gene match: 7. Germline assignment: CDR1 MNHEY and CDR2 SMNVEV (reference sequence). The CDR3 loop is CASRPDRGGNIQYF. DNA for the CDR3: TGTGCCAGCAGACCAGACAGGGGTGGAAACATTCAGTACTTC.

This chain links TRBV11-2 with TRBJ2-2, with no clear D. The CDR3 runs to 13 residues. V lost 3 bases and J 8 bases, leaving 10 bases between the germline ends. Germline CDR1 SGHAT, CDR2 FQNNGV. The CDR3 protein is CASSFASMGELFF. In nucleotides, the CDR3 is TGTGCCAGCAGCTTCGCTAGTATGGGGGAGCTGTTTTTT.

The CDR3 region has the DNA TGCAGCGCCGATCAGGGGGGAGCTTTCTTT. As protein: CSADQGGAFF. The chain is built from TRBV29-1 and TRBJ1-1; 7 nucleotides match TRBD1. The germline V gene encodes CDR1 SQVTM and CDR2 ANQGSEA. The CDR3 runs to 10 residues. V was pared by 7 bases and J by 10 bases, with 6 bases of the junction left unmatched.

The chain couples TRBV7-6 to TRBJ1-1; 7 bases agree with TRBD1. Losses at the gene ends were 6 bases for V and 5 bases for J; bases not matched to a gene: 18. The CDR3 spans 17 residues. Looked up from germline, CDR1 is SGHVS and CDR2 is FNYEAQ. The CDR3 reads CASSLRQGPRSGTEAFF. In DNA, the CDR3 is TGTGCCAGCAGTTTGAGACAGGGCCCTAGGAGCGGTACTGAAGCTTTCTTT. Based on the CDR3 plus reference TRBV7-6 and TRBJ1-1, the full variable domain is GAGVSQSPRYKVTKRGQDVALRCDPISGHVSLYWYRQALGQGPEFLTYFNYEAQQDKSGLPNDRFSAERPEGSISTLTIQRTEQRDSAMYRCASSLRQGPRSGTEAFFGQGTRLTVV.

The chain employs TRBV9 and TRBJ2-3; 11 bases align to TRBD2. The V segment lost 4 bases and the J segment 3 bases; nucleotides outside the gene matches: 16. The CDR3 loop spans 19 amino acids. CDR1 SGDLS and CDR2 YYNGEE come from the germline V gene. CDR3 region: CASSLRRQGGLADTDTQYF. In DNA, the CDR3 is TGTGCCAGCAGCCTCCGACGACAGGGGGGACTAGCGGATACAGATACGCAGTATTTT.